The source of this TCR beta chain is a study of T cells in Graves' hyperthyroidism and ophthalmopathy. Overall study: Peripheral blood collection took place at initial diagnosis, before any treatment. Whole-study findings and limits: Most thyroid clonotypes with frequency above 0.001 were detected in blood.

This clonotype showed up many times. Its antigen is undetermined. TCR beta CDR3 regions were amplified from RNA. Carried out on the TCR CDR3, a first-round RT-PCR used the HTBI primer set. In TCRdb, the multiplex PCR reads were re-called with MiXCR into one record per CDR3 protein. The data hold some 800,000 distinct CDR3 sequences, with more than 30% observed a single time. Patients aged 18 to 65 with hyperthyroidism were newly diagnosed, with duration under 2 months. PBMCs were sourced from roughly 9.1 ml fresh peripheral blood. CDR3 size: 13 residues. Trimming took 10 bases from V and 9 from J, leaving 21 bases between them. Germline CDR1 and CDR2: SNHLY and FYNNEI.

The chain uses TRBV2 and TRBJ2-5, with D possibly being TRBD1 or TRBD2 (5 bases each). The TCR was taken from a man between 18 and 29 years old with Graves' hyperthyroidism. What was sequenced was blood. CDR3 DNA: TGTGCCACCCTCCGGGGCCCCGAGGAGGCCCAGTACTTC. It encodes CATLRGPEEAQYF.